These 15 T cell receptor beta chains came from one sample sequenced in a study of vaccination effects on CD4 cells after COVID-19. The method was immunoSEQ multiplex PCR; TCRdb's version includes in-frame clones alone and lacks a portion of them. The data hold fewer than 25,000 clones, with around 70% observed a single time. Antigens for these TCRs are unknown. Sequencing was preceded by expansion of antigen-specific CD4+ T cells with viral peptide pools in the ViraFEST assay. Once cultured for more than nine days, the cells underwent separation to obtain CD4+ T cells. Source: CD4+ T cells from PBMCs cultured with HCoV-229E spike peptides, taken before COVID-19 vaccination. The source of these receptors is a human donor who received a COVID-19 vaccine.

This chain joins TRBV6-5 and TRBJ1-2; D is perhaps TRBD1 (6 bases). The CDR3 contains 14 residues. Germline V lookup: CDR1 MNHEY, CDR2 SVGAGI. V shed 7 bases and J shed 4 bases, with 16 bases lying between them. The CDR3: CASNNRVPPYGYTF. DNA for the CDR3: TGTGCCAGCAATAACAGGGTCCCCCCCTATGGCTACACCTTC.

The gene calls are TRBV10-1 and TRBJ2-6; D call uncertain. Per germline, CDR1 WNHNN and CDR2 SYGVQD (reference sequence). Trimming removed 9 bases at V and 0 bases at J, with 3 bases between. CDR3 size: 12 residues. CDR3 in amino acids: CASSSGANVLTF. As DNA, the CDR3 is TGCGCCAGTTCCTCTGGGGCCAACGTCCTGACTTTC.

This chain joins TRBV19 and TRBJ2-7; D is perhaps TRBD2 (5 bases). V was shortened by 6 bases and J by 4 bases, with 13 bases between the two germline ends. The CDR3 extends over 13 amino acids. Per germline, CDR1 LNHDA and CDR2 SQIVND (reference sequence). CDR3 coding DNA: TGTGCCAGTAGCGGGTCGCCGGGGTACGAGCAGTACTTC. Protein sequence: CASSGSPGYEQYF.

The V gene is TRBV5-4, the J gene TRBJ1-6, with D perhaps matching TRBD1 (5 bases). V lost 3 bases and J 2 bases, leaving 12 bases between the germline ends. The CDR3 totals 16 residues. Germline assignment: CDR1 SGHNT and CDR2 YYREEE (reference sequence). The CDR3 DNA sequence: TGTGCCAGCAGCTCACGAGGGGACCCCTATAATTCACCCCTCCACTTT. It codes for CASSSRGDPYNSPLHF.

The CDR3 DNA is TGCGCCAGCAGCTTGGACACTAGCGGGATTTATGAGCAGTTCTTC. Protein product: CASSLDTSGIYEQFF. The chain couples TRBV5-1 to TRBJ2-1; TRBD2 aligns across 10 bases. Unmatched junction bases numbered 5, after V lost 0 bases and J lost 8 bases. The germline gives CDR1 SGHRS, CDR2 YFSETQ. This CDR3 is 15 amino acids long.

The CDR3 loop reads CASRLGPVATSGGLRYTDTQYF. The DNA of the CDR3 is TGTGCAAGTCGCTTAGGCCCTGTTGCTACTAGCGGGGGGCTCCGATACACAGATACGCAGTATTTT. The chain combines TRBV12-2 with TRBJ2-3; TRBD2 is the table's D call, not checked against the DNA. TRBV12-2 is shown as a pseudogene. This CDR3 contains 22 residues.

The chain combines TRBV18 with TRBJ2-7; maybe TRBD1 (6 bases). Trimming removed 5 bases at V and 0 bases at J, with 8 bases between. The CDR3 runs to 13 residues. CDR1 and CDR2 from the germline V gene are KGHSH and LQKENI. The CDR3 loop is CASSGQNSYEQYF. The CDR3 DNA sequence: TGTGCCAGCTCAGGACAGAACTCCTACGAGCAGTACTTC. Full variable domain (remainder filled in from reference TRBV18 and TRBJ2-7): NAGVMQNPRHLVRRRGQEARLRCSPMKGHSHVYWYRQLPEEGLKFMVYLQKENIIDESGMPKERFSAEFPKEGPSILRIQQVVRGDSAAYFCASSGQNSYEQYFGPGTRLTVT.

This clone was detected a few times. V usage is TRBV6-5 and J usage is TRBJ2-1; 10 bases line up with TRBD2. The CDR3 is 14 residues long. The germline V gene has CDR1 MNHEY and CDR2 SVGAGI. After removal of 5 bases from V and 6 bases from J, the junction contained 4 bases not matched to a gene. CDR3 sequence reads: CASSSGGAGNEQFF. The CDR3 DNA sequence: TGTGCCAGCAGTAGCGGGGGGGCTGGCAATGAGCAGTTCTTC.

This chain links TRBV29-1 with TRBJ2-7, with D unclear. V lost 4 bases to trimming and J lost 3 bases, with 10 bases between them. The CDR3 sequence is 12 residues long. Per germline, CDR1 SQVTM and CDR2 ANQGSEA. As DNA, the CDR3 is TGCAGCGTTGGGGCCCTTCACTACGAGCAGTACTTC. This sequence encodes CSVGALHYEQYF.

The table lists this clone with a few counts. The V gene is TRBV29-1, the J gene TRBJ1-6; D is undetermined. V was cut by 3 bases and J by 8 bases, with 11 bases left in between. CDR3 length: 13 residues. CDR1 and CDR2 (germline): SQVTM, ANQGSEA. CDR3 region: CSVEVTADSPLHF. CDR3 sequence (DNA): TGCAGCGTTGAGGTGACGGCAGATTCACCCCTCCACTTT.

The table lists this clone with a count of one. The genes are TRBV6-5 and TRBJ1-2; D possibly corresponds to TRBD1 (5 bases). The CDR3 length is 15 residues. Germline V CDR1 and CDR2: MNHEY, SVGAGI. V shed 7 bases and J shed 1 base, with 16 bases lying between them. For the CDR3, the DNA is TGTGCCAGCACCTTGACAGTGGGGGGTAACTATGGCTACACCTTC. Its protein product is CASTLTVGGNYGYTF.

This clone was seen more than once but under ten times. The V call is TRBV4-1, the J call TRBJ2-3; D gene ambiguous. This CDR3 spans 16 amino acids. The V gene's germline CDR1 is MGHRA and CDR2 YSYEKL. V was clipped by 0 bases and J by 5 bases, with 15 bases between them. CDR3 region: CASSQDRAESGDTQYF. The CDR3 DNA reads TGCGCCAGCAGCCAAGATCGGGCGGAGTCCGGAGATACGCAGTATTTT.

The chain is built from TRBV29-1 and TRBJ2-5; 7 bases map to TRBD1. The CDR3 extends over 13 amino acids. Germline V lookup: CDR1 SQVTM, CDR2 ANQGSEA. The J segment lost 3 bases and the V segment lost 6 bases, leaving 7 bases of the junction unmatched. CDR3 sequence reads: CSVRDRPKETQYF. CDR3 nucleotide sequence: TGCAGCGTCCGGGACAGACCTAAAGAGACCCAGTACTTC.

The V and J genes are TRBV21-1 and TRBJ1-5; TRBD1, the table's D call, lacks a check against the DNA. TRBV21-1 is a pseudogene locus. The CDR3 has 21 residues. As DNA, the CDR3 is TGTGCCAGCAGCAAAGACAGGGGAGGATCCCCGGCCCCTATTAGCAATCAGCCCCAGCATTTT. Its protein product is CASSKDRGGSPAPISNQPQHF.

The V call is TRBV6-5, the J call TRBJ1-2; D is undetermined. V lost 7 bases, J lost 3 bases, and 12 bases lay in between. Germline V CDR1 and CDR2: MNHEY, SVGAGI. The CDR3 runs to 13 residues. The CDR3 loop is CASIGGPDYGYTF. The CDR3 DNA reads as TGTGCCAGCATCGGAGGGCCGGACTATGGCTACACCTTC.